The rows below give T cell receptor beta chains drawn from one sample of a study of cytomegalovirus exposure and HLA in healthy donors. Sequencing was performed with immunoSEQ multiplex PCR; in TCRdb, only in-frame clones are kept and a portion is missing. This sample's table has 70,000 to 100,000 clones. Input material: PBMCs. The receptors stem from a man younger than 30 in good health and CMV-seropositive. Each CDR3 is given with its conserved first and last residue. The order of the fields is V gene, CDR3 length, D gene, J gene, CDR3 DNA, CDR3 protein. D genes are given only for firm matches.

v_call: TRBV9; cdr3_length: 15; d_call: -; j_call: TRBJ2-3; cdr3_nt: TGTGCCAGCAGCGTAGGAACTAGTTTTTCAGATACGCAGTATTTT; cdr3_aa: CASSVGTSFSDTQYF
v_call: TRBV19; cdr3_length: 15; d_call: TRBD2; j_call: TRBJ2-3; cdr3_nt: TGCGCCAGTAGTAGGGGACTAGCGGGGGGGGATACGCAGTATTTT; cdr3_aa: CASSRGLAGGDTQYF
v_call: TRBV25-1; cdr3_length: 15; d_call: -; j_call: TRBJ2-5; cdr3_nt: TGTGCCAGCAGTGACAGGGGGCGGGGGCTAGAGACCCAGTACTTC; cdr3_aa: CASSDRGRGLETQYF
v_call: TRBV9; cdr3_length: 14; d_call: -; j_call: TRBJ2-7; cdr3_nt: TGTGCCAGCAGCGTAGCGGGACACTCCTACGAGCAGTACTTC; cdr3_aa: CASSVAGHSYEQYF
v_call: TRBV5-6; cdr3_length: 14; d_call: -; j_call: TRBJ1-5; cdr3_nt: TGTGTCAGCAGCTTGTTTCTTAGCAATCAGCCCCAGCATTTT; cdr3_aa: CVSSLFLSNQPQHF
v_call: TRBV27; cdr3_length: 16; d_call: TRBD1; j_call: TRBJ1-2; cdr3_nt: TGTGCCAGCAGTTTATCCCGGGACAGTCCATACTATGGCTACACCTTC; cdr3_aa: CASSLSRDSPYYGYTF
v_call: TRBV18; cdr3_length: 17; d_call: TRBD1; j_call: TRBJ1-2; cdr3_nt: TGTGCCAGCTCACCCTTCCAAGATTCGACAGGGGTGGATGGCTACACCTTC; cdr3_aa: CASSPFQDSTGVDGYTF
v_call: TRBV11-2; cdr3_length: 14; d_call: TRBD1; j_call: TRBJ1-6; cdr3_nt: TGTGCCAGCAGCTCCCAGGGGGAATATTCACCCCTCCACTTT; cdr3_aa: CASSSQGEYSPLHF
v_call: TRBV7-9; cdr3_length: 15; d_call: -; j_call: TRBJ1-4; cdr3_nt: TGTGCCAGCAGCTTATCGTGGCCACAGGGCCCTAAACTGTTTTTT; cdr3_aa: CASSLSWPQGPKLFF
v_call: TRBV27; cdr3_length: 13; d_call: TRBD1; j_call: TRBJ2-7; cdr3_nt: TGTGCCAGCAGTTGGACAGGGTCCTACGAGCAGTACTTC; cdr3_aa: CASSWTGSYEQYF
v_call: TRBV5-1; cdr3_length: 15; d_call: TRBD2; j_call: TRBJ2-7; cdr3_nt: TGCGCCACCCGGCCCCAGGTAGCGGGGGACTACGAGCAGTACTTC; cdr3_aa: CATRPQVAGDYEQYF
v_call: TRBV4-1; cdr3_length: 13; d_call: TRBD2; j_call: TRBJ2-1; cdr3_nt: TGCGCCAGCAGCCGACTAGCGGGAGGGGAGCAGTTCTTC; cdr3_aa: CASSRLAGGEQFF
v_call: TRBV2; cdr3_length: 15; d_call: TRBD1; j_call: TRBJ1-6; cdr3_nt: TGTGCCAGCAGTGTAGGGACAGGAAGAAATTCACCCCTCCACTTT; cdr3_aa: CASSVGTGRNSPLHF
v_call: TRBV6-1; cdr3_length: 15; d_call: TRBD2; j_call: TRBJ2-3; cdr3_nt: TGTGCCAGCAGGAGGAGCGGGGAGTTCGCAGATACGCAGTATTTT; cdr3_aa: CASRRSGEFADTQYF
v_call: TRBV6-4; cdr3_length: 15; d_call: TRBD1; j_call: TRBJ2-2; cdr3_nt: TGTGCCAGCAGACCCGGGACAGGGGACACCGGGGAGCTGTTTTTT; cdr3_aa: CASRPGTGDTGELFF
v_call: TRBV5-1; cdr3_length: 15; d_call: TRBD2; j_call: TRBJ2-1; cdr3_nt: TGCGCCAGCAGCTCGAACCTGGGACTAGCGAATGAGCAGTTCTTC; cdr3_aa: CASSSNLGLANEQFF
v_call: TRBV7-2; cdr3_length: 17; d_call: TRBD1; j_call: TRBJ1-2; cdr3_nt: TGTGCCAGCAGCTTTGGAGCAGGGGGCGTTTTGGTCTATGGCTACACCTTC; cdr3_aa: CASSFGAGGVLVYGYTF
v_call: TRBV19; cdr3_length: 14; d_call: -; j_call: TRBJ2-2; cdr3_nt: TGTGCCAGTAAGGGGGAAGGGGACACCGGGGAGCTGTTTTTT; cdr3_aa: CASKGEGDTGELFF
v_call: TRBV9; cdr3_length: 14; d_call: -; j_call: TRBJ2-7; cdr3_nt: TGTGCCAGCAGCGCGGACAGCAGCTCCTACGAGCAGTACTTC; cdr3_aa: CASSADSSSYEQYF
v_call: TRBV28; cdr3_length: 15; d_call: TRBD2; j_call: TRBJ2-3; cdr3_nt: TGTGCCAGCGATTTAGCGGGAGTTTCCACAGATACGCAGTATTTT; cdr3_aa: CASDLAGVSTDTQYF
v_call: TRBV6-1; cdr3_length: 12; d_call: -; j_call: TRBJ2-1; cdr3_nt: TGTGCCAGCATGGAGGGGGCCTATGAGCAGTTCTTC; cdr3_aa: CASMEGAYEQFF
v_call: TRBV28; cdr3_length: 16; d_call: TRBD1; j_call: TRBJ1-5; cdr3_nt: TGTGCCAGCAGTTTAGCTAGGACAGGACCTGCTCAGCCCCAGCATTTT; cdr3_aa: CASSLARTGPAQPQHF
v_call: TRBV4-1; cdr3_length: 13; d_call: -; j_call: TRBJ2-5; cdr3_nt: TGCGCCAGCAGCCAAGGGGTGGAGGGCCAGCAGTACTTC; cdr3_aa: CASSQGVEGQQYF
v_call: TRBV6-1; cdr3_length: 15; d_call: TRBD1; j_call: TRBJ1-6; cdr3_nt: TGTGCCAGCAGTGAAGCGGGACAGGAGAGTTCACCCCTCCACTTT; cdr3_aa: CASSEAGQESSPLHF
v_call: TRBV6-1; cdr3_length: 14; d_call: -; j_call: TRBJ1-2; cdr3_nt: TGTGCCAGCTCCCAGAAACAGGGAGACTATGGCTACACCTTC; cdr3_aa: CASSQKQGDYGYTF
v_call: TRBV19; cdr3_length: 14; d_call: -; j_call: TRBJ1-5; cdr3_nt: TGTGCCAGTAGGCCTGTAGACAGGAGTCAGCCCCAGCATTTT; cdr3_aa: CASRPVDRSQPQHF
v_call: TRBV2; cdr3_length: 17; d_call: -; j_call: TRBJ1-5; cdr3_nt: TGTGCCAGCAGTGAAGAGGGGGGGCATTGGGGCAATCAGCCCCAGCATTTT; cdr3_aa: CASSEEGGHWGNQPQHF
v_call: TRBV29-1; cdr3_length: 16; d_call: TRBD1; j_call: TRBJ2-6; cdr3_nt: TGCAGCGTTTTACCACAGGGGGCGGGTGGGGCCAACGTCCTGACTTTC; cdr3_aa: CSVLPQGAGGANVLTF
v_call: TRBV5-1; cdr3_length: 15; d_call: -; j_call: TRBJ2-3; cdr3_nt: TGCGCCAGCAGCCTGGCCCTAGCTACTGAAGATACGCAGTATTTT; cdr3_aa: CASSLALATEDTQYF